The 8 T cell receptor beta chains reported below all come from one sample, sequenced in a study of CD8+ T cells in alopecia areata (dated by TCRdb to 2017 to 2018). The method was the immunoSEQ multiplex PCR assay. RNA was extracted from all samples and reverse transcribed into cDNA, which served as template for TCR sequencing. This is the immuneACCESS table as TCRdb keeps it, with only in-frame sequences that have V and J called. A part of the clones is gone; compared with another copy, unresolved V genes explain less than half, and the rest is unexplained. The sample records some 120,000 clones, none occurring a single time. About 20% of the sample is taken by the ten largest. Sequencing used lesional skin. These receptor sequences come from a C3H/HeJ mouse with alopecia areata. This mouse strain carries MHC haplotype H2-k.

This clone was found many times. Genes and germline come from the mouse. The CDR3 end lies 4 residues beyond the end of the read and is filled in from the germline J gene. This CDR3 is also generated by other DNA sequences in the sample. This rearrangement joins TRBV13-1 to TRBJ2-1; no clear D gene. The CDR3 length is 14 residues. The V gene lost 0 bases and the J gene lost 1 base, with 5 bases spanning the gap. Germline CDR1 NSHNY, CDR2 SYGAGN. CDR3 region: CASSDAQNYAEQFF. The sequenced part of the CDR3 DNA is TGTGCCAGCAGTGATGCACAAAACTATGCT.

A note on this clone: Genes and germline come from the mouse. The read comes to an end 4 residues before the CDR3 does, leaving the germline J gene to fill in the end. The chain couples TRBV13-3 to TRBJ2-3; 10 positions match TRBD2. Trimming cost V 1 base and J 4 bases; bases outside gene matches: 6. The CDR3 extends over 16 amino acids. Germline-derived CDR1 and CDR2 are NNHDY and SYVADS. The part of the CDR3 DNA that was read is TGTGCCAGCAGTGATACCTGGGGGGGCGCTTCAGAA. Encoded protein: CASSDTWGGASE. From start to end, the CDR3 is CASSDTWGGASETLYF.

In the case of this clone: Any gene name here is a mouse gene name. Read coverage stops 4 residues before the CDR3 terminus; the germline J gene supplies the remainder. J is TRBJ2-2 and V is TRBV13-3, with TRBD1 as a possible D gene (6 bases). The CDR3 extends over 15 amino acids. V lost 2 bases and J 1 base, leaving 9 bases between the germline ends. The V gene's germline CDR1 is NNHDY and CDR2 SYVADS. The CDR3 is CASSEPDRNTGQLYF. The CDR3 bases that were read are TGTGCCAGCAGTGAACCGGACAGAAACACCGGG.

In this sample, this clone turned up a few times. The gene names given are mouse names. The read finishes 4 residues shy of the CDR3 end, and the germline J gene is used to complete it. The rearrangement uses TRBV13-1 and TRBJ2-1; D is possibly TRBD1 (6 bases). Germline-derived CDR1 and CDR2 are NSHNY and SYGAGN. The CDR3 extends over 17 amino acids. V lost 0 bases, J lost 0 bases, and 13 bases lay in between. Incomplete CDR3 DNA: TGTGCCAGCAGTGATGGTGGACAGCCTTATAACTATGCT. Protein sequence: CASSDGGQPYNYA. The whole CDR3 sequence is CASSDGGQPYNYAEQFF.

Turning to this clone: These gene names are mouse names. The CDR3 goes on 4 residues after the read ends, and that part is filled in from the germline J gene. The V and J genes are TRBV13-3 and TRBJ2-7; TRBD2 matches at 8 bases. The CDR3 is 14 amino acids. Per the germline V gene, CDR1 is NNHDY and CDR2 is SYVADS. CDR3 sequence: CASRPGGGRDEQYF. The covered CDR3 bases are TGTGCCAGCAGGCCCGGGGGGGGGCGCGAT.

This clone was counted only a few times. The gene names given are mouse names. From the germline J gene comes the end of the CDR3, since the read stops 4 residues before it. V and J are TRBV13-1 and TRBJ2-7; 8 nucleotides agree with TRBD2. Germline assignment: CDR1 NSHNY and CDR2 SYGAGN. The CDR3 sequence is 15 residues long. Germline trimming cut 1 base from V and 0 bases from J; bases unmatched to any gene: 3. CDR3 in amino acids: CASSDWTGSSYEQYF. The DNA read from the CDR3 is TGTGCCAGCAGTGATTGGACTGGGAGCTCCTAT.

This clone was picked up a small number of times. Gene names denote mouse genes. The read falls 4 residues short of the CDR3 end, and the missing part is taken from the germline J gene. The genes are TRBV13-3 and TRBJ2-4; TRBD1 might be the D (6 bases). In germline, CDR1 is NNHDY, CDR2 SYVADS. This CDR3 contains 14 residues. The CDR3 here is CASSDEGQENTLYF. Incomplete CDR3 DNA: TGTGCCAGCAGTGATGAGGGACAAGAAAAC.

This clone was counted ten times or more. Gene names refer to mouse genes. The read falls 4 residues short of the CDR3 end, and the missing part is taken from the germline J gene. The J gene is TRBJ1-1, the V gene TRBV13-3, with 7 bases fitting TRBD1. CDR1 and CDR2 (germline): NNHDY, SYVADS. This CDR3 is built from 10 residues. The CDR3: CATGTAEVFF. The part of the CDR3 DNA that was read is TGTGCCACCGGGACAGCA.